A single sample gave rise to the 16 T cell receptor beta chains below, sequenced in a study of shared T cell receptors in the human thymus. The method was immunoSEQ multiplex PCR; TCRdb's version includes in-frame clones alone and lacks a portion of them. The sample consists of approximately 400,000 clones, more than 85% of them appearing once. Sequenced material: thymocytes. The source of these receptors is a human donor.

In DNA form, the CDR3 reads TGTGCCAGCTCACCTGGCCTAGCCGAAGCCAAAAACATTCAGTACTTC. Translating gives CASSPGLAEAKNIQYF. This rearrangement joins TRBV18 to TRBJ2-4, with D tentatively TRBD2 (5 bases). The CDR3 is 16 amino acids. CDR1 is KGHSH and CDR2 is LQKENI in the germline V gene. The V gene lost 3 bases and the J gene lost 0 bases, with 12 bases spanning the gap.

This chain uses TRBV7-2 with TRBJ2-2; no clear D. The CDR3 contains 14 residues. The V and J ends lost 0 bases and 0 bases respectively, with 2 bases between them. CDR1 is SGHTA, CDR2 FQGNSA, per germline. The CDR3 coding sequence is TGTGCCAGCAGCTTAGCCTCGAACACCGGGGAGCTGTTTTTT. It codes for CASSLASNTGELFF. The full variable domain, completed using reference TRBV7-2 and TRBJ2-2, is GAGVSQSPSNKVTEKGKDVELRCDPISGHTALYWYRQSLGQGLEFLIYFQGNSAPDKSGLPSDRFSAERTGGSVSTLTIQRTQQEDSAVYLCASSLASNTGELFFGEGSRLTVL.

This sequence joins TRBV6-1 and TRBJ1-1; perhaps TRBD1 as D (5 bases). From germline, CDR1 is MNHNS and CDR2 SASEGT. V lost 10 bases, J lost 0 bases, and 15 bases lay in between. The CDR3 sequence is 14 residues long. The chain's CDR3 is CATRSRQLNTEAFF. The CDR3 coding sequence is TGTGCCACCCGTAGTAGACAGTTGAACACTGAAGCTTTCTTT.

This chain connects TRBV30 to TRBJ1-3; no firm D call. Trimming shortened V by 3 bases and J by 4 bases, and 13 bases separated the two germline ends. In germline, CDR1 is GTSNPN, CDR2 SVGIG (reference sequence). The CDR3 is 14 amino acids. The CDR3 region is CAWSQELGGNTIYF. CDR3 DNA: TGTGCCTGGAGCCAGGAGTTGGGGGGAAACACCATATATTTT.

This chain uses TRBV6-1 with TRBJ1-2; D uncertain. V was pared by 5 bases and J by 3 bases, with 13 bases between. Germline values: CDR1 MNHNS, CDR2 SASEGT. This CDR3 has 14 residues. CDR3 in DNA: TGTGCCAGCAGTCCTCAGGTGAGGGACTATGGCTACACCTTC. This codes for CASSPQVRDYGYTF.

V is TRBV15 and J is TRBJ1-5; 7 bases fit TRBD1. The trim removed 0 bases at V and 3 bases at J, leaving 14 bases unmatched. From germline, CDR1 is LNHNV and CDR2 YYDKDF (reference sequence). The CDR3 runs 19 residues. CDR3 sequence: CATSRDGTHRTGPNQPQHF. The CDR3 region has the DNA TGTGCCACCAGCAGAGACGGCACTCACCGGACAGGACCCAATCAGCCCCAGCATTTT.

The chain combines TRBV7-9 with TRBJ2-2; D uncertain. Germline CDR1 and CDR2: SEHNR and FQNEAQ (reference sequence). The CDR3 consists of 15 residues. V lost 4 bases to trimming and J lost 3 bases, with 12 bases between them. The CDR3 is CASSSSWSDTGELFF. CDR3 nucleotides: TGTGCCAGCAGCTCGTCTTGGTCGGACACCGGGGAGCTGTTTTTT.

The CDR3 coding sequence is TGTGCCTCAAACCGGGATGAGAACACTGAAGCTTTCTTT. It encodes CASNRDENTEAFF. This sequence joins TRBV10-3 and TRBJ1-1, with D unclear. Per germline, CDR1 ENHRY and CDR2 SYGVKD. Trimming cost V 11 bases and J 1 base, with 14 bases left between them. This CDR3 has 13 residues.

The V gene is TRBV28, the J gene TRBJ2-5, with 11 bases fitting TRBD2. Trimming took 3 bases from V and 5 from J; bases not matched to a gene: 8. The CDR3 totals 16 residues. Per the germline V gene, CDR1 is MDHEN and CDR2 is SYDVKM. The CDR3 here is CASSFVLAGEGETQYF. The CDR3 DNA is TGTGCCAGCAGTTTTGTACTAGCGGGAGAGGGGGAGACCCAGTACTTC.

The chain joins TRBV28 to TRBJ2-1, with a tentative D call TRBD1 (5 bases). The V gene's germline CDR1 is MDHEN and CDR2 SYDVKM. V was shortened by 6 bases and J by 0 bases, with 21 bases between the two germline ends. This CDR3 contains 18 residues. The CDR3, as DNA: TGTGCCAGCAGCCAGTCGGGCTACAGGAGACCCTCCTACAATGAGCAGTTCTTC. This codes for CASSQSGYRRPSYNEQFF.

The rearrangement joins TRBV6-1 to TRBJ2-5; D remains ambiguous. Germline CDR1 MNHNS, CDR2 SASEGT. Trimming removed 6 bases at V and 4 bases at J, with 12 bases between. This CDR3 spans 13 amino acids. The CDR3 coding sequence is TGTGCCAGCAGGGATTATTTCCCAGAGACCCAGTACTTC. Amino acid sequence: CASRDYFPETQYF.

V and J are TRBV19 and TRBJ2-5; no firm D call. Germline CDR1 LNHDA, CDR2 SQIVND (reference sequence). This CDR3 has 13 amino acids. V was shortened by 2 bases and J by 5 bases, with 9 bases between the two germline ends. CDR3 bases: TGTGCCAGTAGTATAATAGCAGAGGAGACCCAGTACTTC. The encoded protein is CASSIIAEETQYF.

V gene TRBV5-8 combines with J gene TRBJ2-7, with D uncertain. This CDR3 has 13 amino acids. V lost 5 bases to trimming and J lost 2 bases, with 11 bases between them. Germline loops: CDR1 SGHTS, CDR2 YDEGEE. For the CDR3, the DNA is TGTGCCAGCAGTGTGCAGAATACCTACGAGCAGTACTTC. Protein: CASSVQNTYEQYF.

The V call is TRBV28, the J call TRBJ2-3, with D perhaps TRBD1 or TRBD2 (5 bases each). The V and J ends lost 7 bases and 3 bases respectively, with 20 bases between them. Germline values: CDR1 MDHEN, CDR2 SYDVKM. The CDR3 loop spans 16 amino acids. The CDR3 DNA sequence: TGTGCCAGCAAATTCAGGGACCAGGCCGAAACAGATACGCAGTATTTT. This encodes CASKFRDQAETDTQYF.

This sequence joins TRBV19 and TRBJ1-5; 9 nucleotides agree with TRBD1. The junction had 14 bases not matched to a gene; V was cut back by 5 bases and J by 6 bases. Looked up from germline, CDR1 is LNHDA and CDR2 is SQIVND (reference sequence). CDR3 length equals 17 residues. The CDR3 DNA reads TGTGCCAGTAGTCCCCACAGGGGGCGCGGGTTAAGTCAGCCCCAGCATTTT. Protein: CASSPHRGRGLSQPQHF.

This chain uses TRBV20-1 with TRBJ2-1, with unresolved D. V was trimmed by 6 bases and J by 9 bases, leaving 12 bases between them. This CDR3 spans 11 amino acids. In germline, CDR1 is DFQATT, CDR2 SNEGSKA (reference sequence). CDR3 sequence reads: CSAAPGREQFF. The CDR3, as DNA: TGCAGTGCCGCCCCCGGACGTGAGCAGTTCTTC.